This T cell receptor (beta chain) was identified in a study of graft-versus-host responses after intestinal transplantation. As for the study in general: Recipients obtained multivisceral, liver-intestinal, or isolated intestinal transplants. Following induction with anti-thymocyte globulin, all recipients were given tacrolimus and steroids for two to four years.

This clone has a handful of counts. Its antigen is not identified. V lost 0 bases, J lost 5 bases, and 1 base stayed unmatched. The CDR3 is 15 amino acids. The germline V gene encodes CDR1 MNHNY and CDR2 SVGAGI (reference sequence). Repertoires were generated with immunoSEQ multiplex PCR, while TCRdb's copy carries only in-frame clones and drops some. The sample lists tens of thousands of clones, 90% to 95% occurring once. The study's findings and limits: Graft-donor T cell macrochimerism in patients accompanied high graft-versus-host to host-versus-graft clonal ratios in allografts.

The chain joins TRBV6-6 to TRBJ2-5, with 12 bases that match TRBD2. The receptor's source is a human donor who received an intestinal transplant. Sample: unstimulated CD8+ T cells sorted from spleen or lymph node cells, taken before intestinal transplant. The CDR3 DNA sequence: TGTGCCAGCAGTTACTCAACTAGCGGGGGGGAGACCCAGTACTTC. Its translation is CASSYSTSGGETQYF.